This T cell receptor (beta chain) was captured by sequencing in a study of T cells in tumors after PD-1 blockade. Sequencing used immunoSEQ multiplex PCR; TCRdb keeps in-frame clones, though not all of them. The table records approximately 59,000 clones, just under 80% of them present only once. The germline gives CDR1 LNHDA, CDR2 SQIVND (reference sequence). The CDR3 runs to 13 residues. Germline trimming cut 5 bases from V and 4 bases from J; bases unmatched to any gene: 3. The chain has TRBV19 and TRBJ1-2; 8 nucleotides align to TRBD1. Sequenced here: PBMCs, sampled before anti-PD-1 treatment. The receptor comes from a human donor with basal cell carcinoma. Written as DNA, the CDR3 is TGTGCCAGTAGTCACGACAGGGGCTATGGCTACACCTTC. Amino acids: CASSHDRGYGYTF. The variable domain in full, completed from reference TRBV19 and TRBJ1-2, reads DGGITQSPKYLFRKEGQNVTLSCEQNLNHDAMYWYRQDPGQGLRLIYYSQIVNDFQKGDIAEGYSVSREKKESFPLTVTSAQKNPTAFYLCASSHDRGYGYTFGSGTRLTVV.